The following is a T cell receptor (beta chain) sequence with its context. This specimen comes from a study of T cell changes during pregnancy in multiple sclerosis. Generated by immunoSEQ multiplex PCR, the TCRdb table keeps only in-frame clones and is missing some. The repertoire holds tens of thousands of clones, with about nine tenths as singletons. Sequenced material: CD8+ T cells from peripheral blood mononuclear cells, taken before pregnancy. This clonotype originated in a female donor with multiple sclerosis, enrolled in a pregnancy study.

CDR3 residues: CASSAAAFQSNEQFF. The CDR3 region has the DNA TGTGCCAGTAGTGCGGCGGCCTTCCAGAGTAATGAGCAGTTCTTC. The rearrangement links TRBV19 to TRBJ2-1; unclear D gene. Germline V gene sequence: CDR1 LNHDA, CDR2 SQIVND (reference sequence). With 5 bases removed from V and 7 bases from J, the gap between germline ends came to 18 bases. This CDR3 is 15 amino acids long.